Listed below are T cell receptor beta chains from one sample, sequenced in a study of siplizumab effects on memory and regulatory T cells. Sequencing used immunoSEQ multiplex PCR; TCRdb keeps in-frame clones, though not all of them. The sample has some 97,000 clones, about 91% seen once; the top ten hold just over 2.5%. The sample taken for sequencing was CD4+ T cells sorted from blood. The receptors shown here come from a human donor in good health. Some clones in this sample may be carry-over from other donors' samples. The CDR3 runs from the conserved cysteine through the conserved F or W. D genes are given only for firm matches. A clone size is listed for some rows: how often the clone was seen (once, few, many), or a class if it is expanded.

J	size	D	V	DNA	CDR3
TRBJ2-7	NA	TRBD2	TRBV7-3	TGTGCCAGCAGCTTAGGGACTAGCGGGAGCGAGCAGTACTTC	CASSLGTSGSEQYF
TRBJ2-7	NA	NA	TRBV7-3	TGTGCCAGCAGCTTAACCAGCGAATCCTACGAGCAGTACTTC	CASSLTSESYEQYF
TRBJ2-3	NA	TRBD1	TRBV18	TGTGCCAGCTCACCGGGACAGTCTAGCACAGATACGCAGTATTTT	CASSPGQSSTDTQYF
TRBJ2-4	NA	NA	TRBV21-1	TGTGCCAGCGACAGGGTGTCAGGCAAAAACATTCAGTACTTC	CASDRVSGKNIQYF
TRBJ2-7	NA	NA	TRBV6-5	TGTGCCAGCAGTTACGGCCGCTACGAGCAGTACTTC	CASSYGRYEQYF
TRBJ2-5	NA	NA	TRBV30	TGTGCCTGGAGTGTAATAGGAGCGGGAGAGACCCAGTACTTC	CAWSVIGAGETQYF
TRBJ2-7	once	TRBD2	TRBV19	TGTGCCAGTAGTATTGTTGCGGGGGGCGAGCAGTACTTC	CASSIVAGGEQYF
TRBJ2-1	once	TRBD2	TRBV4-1	TGCGCCAGCAAAGGACCGGGACTAGCGGGAGAAAATGAGCAGTTCTTC	CASKGPGLAGENEQFF
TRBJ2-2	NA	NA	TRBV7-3	TGTGCCAGCAGCCGAGGACAACCCTCTTCCGGGGAGCTGTTTTTT	CASSRGQPSSGELFF
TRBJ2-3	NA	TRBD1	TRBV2	TGTGCCAGCAGTGAAACTGGGACAGCCACAGATACGCAGTATTTT	CASSETGTATDTQYF
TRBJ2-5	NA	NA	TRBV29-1	TGCAGCGTGAAGGAGGGGGGCCAAGAGACCCAGTACTTC	CSVKEGGQETQYF
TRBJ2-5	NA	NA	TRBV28	TGTGCCAGCAGTTTATTCTATGTGGGCGGTGGGTTTAGGGAGACCCAGTACTTC	CASSLFYVGGGFRETQYF
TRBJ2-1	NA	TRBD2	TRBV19	TGTGCCAGTAGGGTAAGAAGGGGAGGGGAGCAGTTCTTC	CASRVRRGGEQFF
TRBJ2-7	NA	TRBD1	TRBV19	TGTGCCAGTAGTAGGGGACAGGGGGACGCCTACGAGCAGTACTTC	CASSRGQGDAYEQYF
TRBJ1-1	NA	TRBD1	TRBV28	TGTGCCAGCAAAAACAGGGGGCTCACCAACACTGAAGCTTTCTTT	CASKNRGLTNTEAFF
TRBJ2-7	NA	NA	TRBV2	TGTGCCAGCAGTGAAGCGCTGAACTTC	CASSEALNF
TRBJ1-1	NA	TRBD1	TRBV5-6	TGTGCCAGCAGCTTCGGACAGGAGAGAAACACTGAAGCTTTCTTT	CASSFGQERNTEAFF
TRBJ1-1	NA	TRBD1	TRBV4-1	TGCGCCAGCAGCCAAGCACAGGGGATGGACACTGAAGCTTTCTTT	CASSQAQGMDTEAFF
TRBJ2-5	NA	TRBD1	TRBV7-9	TGTGCCAGCAGCTTAGCGGGACAGGGGGGGCAAGAGACCCAGTACTTC	CASSLAGQGGQETQYF
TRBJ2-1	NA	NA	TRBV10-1	TGCGCCAGCACCGAGACGCGGGAAGGTGAGCAGTTCTTC	CASTETREGEQFF
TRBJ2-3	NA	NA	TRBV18	TGTGCCAGCTCAACCGCGGGGGCCCAAGATACGCAGTATTTT	CASSTAGAQDTQYF
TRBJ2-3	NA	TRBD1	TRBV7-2	TGTGCCAGCAGCCCCCGAGGGGGCGAGAGAACGCAGTATTTT	CASSPRGGERTQYF
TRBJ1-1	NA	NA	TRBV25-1	TGTGCCAGCAGTGAAGGCTTGAGATTGAACACTGAAGCTTTCTTT	CASSEGLRLNTEAFF
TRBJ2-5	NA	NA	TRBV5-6	TGTGCCAGCAGCGAAGATACAGGGCTGGGAGAGACCCAGTACTTC	CASSEDTGLGETQYF
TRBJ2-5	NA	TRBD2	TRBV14	TGTGCCAGCAGCCCCCAACATAGAGCTAGCGGGAGGAGTTGGGAAGAGACCCAGTACTTC	CASSPQHRASGRSWEETQYF
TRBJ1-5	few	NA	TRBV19	TGTGCCAGTAGTATGAGGTATCAGCCCCAGCATTTT	CASSMRYQPQHF
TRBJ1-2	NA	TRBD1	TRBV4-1	TGCGCCAGCAGCCTCGGGCGGGGGTTGCAGGGGGGAGGCTACACCTTC	CASSLGRGLQGGGYTF
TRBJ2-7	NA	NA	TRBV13	TGTGCCAGCAGCTCCCTACTTTACGGGAGCAACGAGCAGTACTTC	CASSSLLYGSNEQYF
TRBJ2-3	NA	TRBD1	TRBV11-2	TGTGCCAGCAGCTCCAACAGGGGAACAGATACGCAGTATTTT	CASSSNRGTDTQYF
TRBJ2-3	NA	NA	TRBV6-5	TGTGCCAGCAGTTCCGGGGCGGGACCCGGGCCAGATACGCAGTATTTT	CASSSGAGPGPDTQYF
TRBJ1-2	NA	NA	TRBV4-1	TGCGCCAGCAGCCAGGGGGGGTACCCCTATGGCTACACCTTC	CASSQGGYPYGYTF
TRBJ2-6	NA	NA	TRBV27	TGTGCCAGCAGTACACGGCTGGCAGGGGCCAACGTCCTGACTTTC	CASSTRLAGANVLTF
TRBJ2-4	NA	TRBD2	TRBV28	TGTGCCAGCAGTTTATTAGGGACTAGCGTGACCAAAAACATTCAGTACTTC	CASSLLGTSVTKNIQYF
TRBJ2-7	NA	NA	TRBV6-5	TGTGCCAGCAGTTACCCTCATGGGACGACCCGTCTGAGTCCGTACTTC	CASSYPHGTTRLSPYF
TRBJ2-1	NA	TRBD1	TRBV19	TGTGCCAGTAGTAGGGGACAGCCAGTCAATGAGCAGTTCTTC	CASSRGQPVNEQFF
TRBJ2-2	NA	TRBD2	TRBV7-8	TGTGCCAGCAGCATCACTAGCGGGAGTGGTAACGGGGAGCTGTTTTTT	CASSITSGSGNGELFF
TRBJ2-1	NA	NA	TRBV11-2	TGTGCCAGCAGCTCCGGACGGAGCTCCTACAATGAGCAGTTCTTC	CASSSGRSSYNEQFF
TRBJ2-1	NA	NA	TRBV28	TGTGCCAGCAGCATACGACCGAGGGTGACGTTCTGGGGCGACAATGAGCAGTTCTTC	CASSIRPRVTFWGDNEQFF
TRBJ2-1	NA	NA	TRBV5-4	TGTGCCAGCAGCGACAGCAAATCCTACAATGAGCAGTTCTTC	CASSDSKSYNEQFF
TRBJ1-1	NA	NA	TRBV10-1	TGCGCCAGCAAGGCAGGGGAGAACACTGAAGCTTTCTTT	CASKAGENTEAFF
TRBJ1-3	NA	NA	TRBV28	TGTGCCAGCAGTTTCTCAGGCTCTGGAAACACCATATATTTT	CASSFSGSGNTIYF
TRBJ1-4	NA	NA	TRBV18	TGTGCCAGCTCACCAAGTGGGGGGCGAGCAACTAATGAAAAACTGTTTTTT	CASSPSGGRATNEKLFF
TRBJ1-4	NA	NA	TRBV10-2	TGCGCCAGCAGTGATTTAGGTGCAACTAATGAAAAACTGTTTTTT	CASSDLGATNEKLFF
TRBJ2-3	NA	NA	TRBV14	TGTGCCAGCAGCCAAGGCGACACCTGGGGGAACAAGGGGGGCACAGATACGCAGTATTTT	CASSQGDTWGNKGGTDTQYF
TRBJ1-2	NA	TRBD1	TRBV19	TGTGCCAGTAGTATTTCAACCGGACAGGGGCATGGCTACACCTTC	CASSISTGQGHGYTF
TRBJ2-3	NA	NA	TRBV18	TGTGCCAGCTCACCGGGGCAGGGGTCAGATACGCAGTATTTT	CASSPGQGSDTQYF
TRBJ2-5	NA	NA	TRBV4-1	TGCGCCAGCAGCCCAAGGGATCCCGAGACCCAGTACTTC	CASSPRDPETQYF
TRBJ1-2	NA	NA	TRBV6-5	TGTGCCAGCAGTCGTTCCGGGACAACCGAGGTTGGCTACACCTTC	CASSRSGTTEVGYTF
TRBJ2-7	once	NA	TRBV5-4	TGTGCCAGCAGCCCGACGACGTGGGGAGGAGTCTACGAGCAGTACTTC	CASSPTTWGGVYEQYF
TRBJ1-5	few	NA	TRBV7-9	TGTGCCAGCAGCTTTGAAGGGGCCGTTCAGCCCCAGCATTTT	CASSFEGAVQPQHF
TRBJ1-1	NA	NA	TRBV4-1	TGCGCCAGCAGCCTCGTTTTTGGATCGGGACGGGTGAACACTGAAGCTTTCTTT	CASSLVFGSGRVNTEAFF
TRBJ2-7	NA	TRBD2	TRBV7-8	TGTGCCAGCAGCTACGGGACTAGCGGGAGGGAATTTTTCTACGAGCAGTACTTC	CASSYGTSGREFFYEQYF
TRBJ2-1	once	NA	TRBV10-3	TGTGCCATCAGGGGAGCAGAGCGGGAGCAGTTCTTC	CAIRGAEREQFF